The clone carrying this T cell receptor beta chain was seen repeatedly, ten times or more. What it binds is unknown. The CDR3 runs 14 residues. From germline, CDR1 is SGHRS and CDR2 YFSETQ. The V and J ends lost 1 base and 7 bases, in that order; junction bases with no gene match: 8. This sample was taken from a study of T-cell reconstitution after alpha-beta-depleted transplantation in children. Study observations and caveats: After one year, T-cell counts and TCRbeta diversity mostly came from new T cells. Recipient T cells and thymic progenitors that survived gave rise to the high TCRbeta diversity observed at day 60 in some patients.

Construction of the TCRbeta library involved unique molecular identifiers. Using its own MiXCR run on the PCR reads, TCRdb lists one record per CDR3 protein. The sample yields around 100,000 distinct CDR3 sequences, 6% to 9% seen once. The chain recombines TRBV5-1 with TRBJ2-7; 7 bases fit TRBD1. This TCR was sampled from a boy between 2 and 10 years old with acute lymphoblastic leukemia, due to receive a stem cell transplant. The sample was PBMCs, taken before TCRalphabeta/CD19-depleted stem cell transplant. Here the CDR3 DNA reads TGCGCCAGCAGCTTGACCACGGACAGGAATGAGCAGTACTTC. It encodes CASSLTTDRNEQYF.